These T cell receptor beta chains were read from a single sample in a study of OX40 agonist ivuxolimab in advanced cancers. Sequenced by immunoSEQ multiplex PCR; TCRdb stores in-frame clones only, minus some. The table has about 58,000 clones, about 91% seen once. Material: CD4+ or CD8+ T cells sorted from blood, obtained in a trial of the OX40 agonist ivuxolimab. These receptors were obtained from an adult with an advanced solid tumor such as melanoma, head and neck, liver or kidney cancer. Both conserved end residues are part of each CDR3. The order of the fields is V gene, D gene, J gene, clone size, CDR3 DNA, CDR3 protein. A D gene is named only where the DNA matches it firmly. Part of the rows lack a size; the others show once, few, many or a class for expanded clones.

V gene: TRBV6-1
D gene: TRBD2
J gene: TRBJ2-1
clone size: NA
CDR3 DNA: TGTGCCAGCAGTGAGGGACTAGCGGATCTCTACAATGAGCAGTTCTTC
CDR3 protein: CASSEGLADLYNEQFF

V gene: TRBV27
D gene: TRBD2
J gene: TRBJ2-7
clone size: NA
CDR3 DNA: TGTGCCAGCAGTTTATCGTTGGTGGTGACGGGAGGGCCACCCCACGAGCAGTACTTC
CDR3 protein: CASSLSLVVTGGPPHEQYF

V gene: TRBV6-6
D gene: NA
J gene: TRBJ2-1
clone size: NA
CDR3 DNA: TGTGCCAGCAGTTACTCTGGAGGGGGCAATGAGCAGTTCTTC
CDR3 protein: CASSYSGGGNEQFF

V gene: TRBV6-1
D gene: NA
J gene: TRBJ2-7
clone size: NA
CDR3 DNA: TGTGCCAGCAATAACCCAACCTACGAGCAGTACTTC
CDR3 protein: CASNNPTYEQYF

V gene: TRBV10-3
D gene: NA
J gene: TRBJ2-7
clone size: NA
CDR3 DNA: TGTGCCATCAGTGAGTCGGCAGTTGCCTACGAGCAGTACTTC
CDR3 protein: CAISESAVAYEQYF

V gene: TRBV4-3
D gene: TRBD1
J gene: TRBJ2-7
clone size: once
CDR3 DNA: TGCGCCAGCAGCCCCGGGACAGGGGCCTACGAGCAGTACTTC
CDR3 protein: CASSPGTGAYEQYF

V gene: TRBV15
D gene: TRBD2
J gene: TRBJ2-5
clone size: NA
CDR3 DNA: TGTGCCACCAGCAGCGGGAGGGCACCGGCGCGGCAAGAGACCCAGTACTTC
CDR3 protein: CATSSGRAPARQETQYF

V gene: TRBV5-1
D gene: NA
J gene: TRBJ1-3
clone size: once
CDR3 DNA: TGCGCCAGCAGCTTTGATAGGAGTCCAAACACCATATATTTT
CDR3 protein: CASSFDRSPNTIYF

V gene: TRBV29-1
D gene: TRBD2
J gene: TRBJ2-1
clone size: NA
CDR3 DNA: TGCAGCGTGGGACTAGCGGGAGGATACAATGAGCAGTTCTTC
CDR3 protein: CSVGLAGGYNEQFF

V gene: TRBV4-3
D gene: TRBD1
J gene: TRBJ2-3
clone size: NA
CDR3 DNA: TGCGCCAGCAGCCAATGGACAGGAAGCACAGATACGCAGTATTTT
CDR3 protein: CASSQWTGSTDTQYF

V gene: TRBV4-3
D gene: NA
J gene: TRBJ2-1
clone size: NA
CDR3 DNA: TGCGCCAGCAGCCAAGACGGGAACAGATACAATGAGCAGTTCTTC
CDR3 protein: CASSQDGNRYNEQFF

V gene: TRBV5-7
D gene: NA
J gene: TRBJ2-2
clone size: NA
CDR3 DNA: TGTGCCAGCAGCTTTAAACAGGGAGTCGGGGAGCTGTTTTTT
CDR3 protein: CASSFKQGVGELFF

V gene: TRBV10-3
D gene: TRBD1
J gene: TRBJ2-3
clone size: NA
CDR3 DNA: TGTGCCATCAGTGAAAGGGACAGGGCAGACATCACAGATACGCAGTATTTT
CDR3 protein: CAISERDRADITDTQYF

V gene: TRBV4-3
D gene: NA
J gene: TRBJ1-3
clone size: NA
CDR3 DNA: TGCGCCAGCAGCCAGGTCTTCTCTGGAAACACCATATATTTT
CDR3 protein: CASSQVFSGNTIYF

V gene: TRBV27
D gene: TRBD2
J gene: TRBJ2-1
clone size: NA
CDR3 DNA: TGTGCCAGCAAGAGAGCGGGGGATTACAATGAGCAGTTCTTC
CDR3 protein: CASKRAGDYNEQFF

V gene: TRBV6-4
D gene: NA
J gene: TRBJ1-1
clone size: NA
CDR3 DNA: TGTGCCAGCAGTGACCCTAGCGCTAACGCAATGAACACTGAAGCTTTCTTT
CDR3 protein: CASSDPSANAMNTEAFF

V gene: TRBV19
D gene: TRBD1
J gene: TRBJ2-1
clone size: NA
CDR3 DNA: TGTGCCAGTACCATAGGACAGGGGGTAGGGAATGAGCAGTTCTTC
CDR3 protein: CASTIGQGVGNEQFF

V gene: TRBV5-6
D gene: TRBD1
J gene: TRBJ2-2
clone size: NA
CDR3 DNA: TGTGCCAGCAGCTGGGGACAGATGAACACCGGGGAGCTGTTTTTT
CDR3 protein: CASSWGQMNTGELFF

V gene: TRBV4-3
D gene: NA
J gene: TRBJ2-2
clone size: NA
CDR3 DNA: TGCGCCAGCAGCCAAGAAAATTGGGCCGGGGAGCTGTTTTTT
CDR3 protein: CASSQENWAGELFF

V gene: TRBV9
D gene: NA
J gene: TRBJ2-2
clone size: NA
CDR3 DNA: TGTGCCAGCAGCCCTATTGAGGGAACCGGGGAGCTGTTTTTT
CDR3 protein: CASSPIEGTGELFF

V gene: TRBV6-5
D gene: TRBD2
J gene: TRBJ2-1
clone size: NA
CDR3 DNA: TGTGCCAGCAGTTACTCGGCAATAGCGGGATACAATGAGCAGTTCTTC
CDR3 protein: CASSYSAIAGYNEQFF

V gene: TRBV4-3
D gene: TRBD2
J gene: TRBJ2-4
clone size: once
CDR3 DNA: TGCGCCAGCAGCCAAGGCCGAGCTAGCGGAAACATTCAGTACTTC
CDR3 protein: CASSQGRASGNIQYF

V gene: TRBV14
D gene: NA
J gene: TRBJ1-2
clone size: NA
CDR3 DNA: TGTGCCAGCAGCCAAGTTTTAGAGTCCTCTGGCTACACCTTC
CDR3 protein: CASSQVLESSGYTF

V gene: TRBV27
D gene: NA
J gene: TRBJ2-7
clone size: NA
CDR3 DNA: TGTGCCAGCAGTTTATCGATAGGGTCTTCCTACGAGCAGTACTTC
CDR3 protein: CASSLSIGSSYEQYF

V gene: TRBV28
D gene: NA
J gene: TRBJ2-5
clone size: NA
CDR3 DNA: TGTGCCAGCAGTTTCGTGGGGGTCCAAGAGACCCAGTACTTC
CDR3 protein: CASSFVGVQETQYF

V gene: TRBV6-5
D gene: NA
J gene: TRBJ2-7
clone size: NA
CDR3 DNA: TGTGCCAGCAGTGACAGCTCCTACGAGCAGTACTTC
CDR3 protein: CASSDSSYEQYF

V gene: TRBV7-9
D gene: TRBD1
J gene: TRBJ2-7
clone size: NA
CDR3 DNA: TGTGCCAGCAGCTCGACAGGGGCCAACACCTACGAGCAGTACTTC
CDR3 protein: CASSSTGANTYEQYF

V gene: TRBV6-5
D gene: TRBD2
J gene: TRBJ2-1
clone size: NA
CDR3 DNA: TGTGCCAGCAGTTACGATGCTAGCGGGAGGTACAATGAGCAGTTCTTC
CDR3 protein: CASSYDASGRYNEQFF

V gene: TRBV13
D gene: NA
J gene: TRBJ2-5
clone size: NA
CDR3 DNA: TGTGCCAGCAGCTTAGCGGGAGTCCTCGAGGCCCAGTACTTC
CDR3 protein: CASSLAGVLEAQYF

V gene: TRBV4-1
D gene: NA
J gene: TRBJ2-1
clone size: once
CDR3 DNA: TGCGCCAGCAGCCAAGGGGCAACTAGGAATGAGCAGTTCTTC
CDR3 protein: CASSQGATRNEQFF

V gene: TRBV11-3
D gene: NA
J gene: TRBJ2-1
clone size: NA
CDR3 DNA: TGTGCCAGCAGCTTAGATCGGAGCTACAATGAGCAGTTCTTC
CDR3 protein: CASSLDRSYNEQFF

V gene: TRBV7-8
D gene: NA
J gene: TRBJ2-1
clone size: few
CDR3 DNA: TGTGCCAGCAGCTTACGGGTCGGGATAGCCTCCTACAATGAGCAGTTCTTC
CDR3 protein: CASSLRVGIASYNEQFF

V gene: TRBV10-3
D gene: TRBD1
J gene: TRBJ1-2
clone size: NA
CDR3 DNA: TGTGCCATCAGTGAAGCCGGGACAGGGGTCTATGGCTACACCTTC
CDR3 protein: CAISEAGTGVYGYTF

V gene: TRBV30
D gene: NA
J gene: TRBJ1-2
clone size: NA
CDR3 DNA: TGTGCCTGGTTTGGGCAGGCTCCCGGCTACACCTTC
CDR3 protein: CAWFGQAPGYTF

V gene: TRBV6-1
D gene: NA
J gene: TRBJ1-5
clone size: NA
CDR3 DNA: TGTGCCAGCAGTGAAGTTTCGGGGCAAGGCGGTCAGCCCCAGCATTTT
CDR3 protein: CASSEVSGQGGQPQHF

V gene: TRBV15
D gene: TRBD2
J gene: TRBJ2-1
clone size: NA
CDR3 DNA: TGTGCCACCAGCGGGACTAGCGGTGACAATGAGCAGTTCTTC
CDR3 protein: CATSGTSGDNEQFF

V gene: TRBV29-1
D gene: NA
J gene: TRBJ2-6
clone size: NA
CDR3 DNA: TGCAGCGTTGAATTGGGGGGTGAGGAGGCCAACGTCCTGACTTTC
CDR3 protein: CSVELGGEEANVLTF

V gene: TRBV7-3
D gene: TRBD1
J gene: TRBJ1-4
clone size: NA
CDR3 DNA: TGTGCCAGCAGCTTAAAACCCTCGACAGGGGCGCCTAATGAAAAACTGTTTTTT
CDR3 protein: CASSLKPSTGAPNEKLFF

V gene: TRBV19
D gene: TRBD1
J gene: TRBJ1-1
clone size: NA
CDR3 DNA: TGTGCCAGTACCTTACAGGGGCAAAACACTGAAGCTTTCTTT
CDR3 protein: CASTLQGQNTEAFF

V gene: TRBV29-1
D gene: NA
J gene: TRBJ2-2
clone size: NA
CDR3 DNA: TGCAGCGTTGTTACTAGCCTGGACGGGGAGCTGTTTTTT
CDR3 protein: CSVVTSLDGELFF

V gene: TRBV5-1
D gene: NA
J gene: TRBJ1-1
clone size: NA
CDR3 DNA: TGCGCCAGCAGCTTGACAGGGATGAACACTGAAGCTTTCTTT
CDR3 protein: CASSLTGMNTEAFF

V gene: TRBV27
D gene: NA
J gene: TRBJ2-1
clone size: NA
CDR3 DNA: TGTGCCAGCAGTTTGACACCGAGCTCCTACAATGAGCAGTTCTTC
CDR3 protein: CASSLTPSSYNEQFF

V gene: TRBV6-1
D gene: TRBD1
J gene: TRBJ2-3
clone size: NA
CDR3 DNA: TGTGCCAGCAGTGAGATGACAGGGCTGATAACAGATACGCAGTATTTT
CDR3 protein: CASSEMTGLITDTQYF

V gene: TRBV21-1
D gene: NA
J gene: TRBJ2-1
clone size: NA
CDR3 DNA: TGTGCCAGCAATAACGGGAGCGGCTACAATGAGCAGTTCTTC
CDR3 protein: CASNNGSGYNEQFF

V gene: TRBV19
D gene: TRBD2
J gene: TRBJ2-1
clone size: once
CDR3 DNA: TGTGCCAGTAGCCAGACTAGCGGGATATACAATGAGCAGTTCTTC
CDR3 protein: CASSQTSGIYNEQFF

V gene: TRBV4-3
D gene: NA
J gene: TRBJ1-1
clone size: NA
CDR3 DNA: TGCGCCAGCAGCCAAGATCGTTACAGTATGAACACTGAAGCTTTCTTT
CDR3 protein: CASSQDRYSMNTEAFF

V gene: TRBV10-1
D gene: NA
J gene: TRBJ1-2
clone size: NA
CDR3 DNA: TGCGCCAGCAGTGTCTTCGCAAGATCGCGAAAGACCTATGGCTTC
CDR3 protein: CASSVFARSRKTYGF

V gene: TRBV28
D gene: NA
J gene: TRBJ2-5
clone size: NA
CDR3 DNA: TGTGCCAGCAGTTTTGGGGTAGCGGTAAACTTTAGGGAGACCCAGTACTTC
CDR3 protein: CASSFGVAVNFRETQYF

V gene: TRBV4-3
D gene: TRBD2
J gene: TRBJ2-2
clone size: NA
CDR3 DNA: TGCGCCAGCAGCCAAGCCTCGAGCTTAGCGGGAGGGCGTCAGACCGGGGAGCTGTTTTTT
CDR3 protein: CASSQASSLAGGRQTGELFF

V gene: TRBV5-4
D gene: NA
J gene: TRBJ1-2
clone size: NA
CDR3 DNA: TGTGCCAGCAGCTTGTCAGGGGATTACCGCTATGGCTACACCTTC
CDR3 protein: CASSLSGDYRYGYTF

V gene: TRBV5-6
D gene: NA
J gene: TRBJ2-2
clone size: NA
CDR3 DNA: TGTGCCAGCAGCTTCAGACAAAACACCGGGGAGCTGTTTTTT
CDR3 protein: CASSFRQNTGELFF

V gene: TRBV19
D gene: NA
J gene: TRBJ1-3
clone size: NA
CDR3 DNA: TGTGCCAGTAGTATTGTCAAGACGGGAAGCTCTGGAAACACCATATATTTT
CDR3 protein: CASSIVKTGSSGNTIYF

V gene: TRBV6-6
D gene: NA
J gene: TRBJ1-5
clone size: NA
CDR3 DNA: TGTGCCAGCAGTTACCCGGGTCAGCCCCAGCATTTT
CDR3 protein: CASSYPGQPQHF

V gene: TRBV19
D gene: TRBD2
J gene: TRBJ2-3
clone size: NA
CDR3 DNA: TGTGCCAGTAGTATAGTTAGCGGGAGCTCCACAGATACGCAGTATTTT
CDR3 protein: CASSIVSGSSTDTQYF

V gene: TRBV19
D gene: NA
J gene: TRBJ1-2
clone size: NA
CDR3 DNA: TGTGCCAGTAGTATCGAAAGGGGAGGATTCTACGAGGCGGGCTACACCTTC
CDR3 protein: CASSIERGGFYEAGYTF

V gene: TRBV6-1
D gene: NA
J gene: TRBJ2-7
clone size: NA
CDR3 DNA: TGTGCCAGCAATGCGGCTTCTACCTACGAGCAGTACTTC
CDR3 protein: CASNAASTYEQYF

V gene: TRBV4-3
D gene: NA
J gene: TRBJ1-1
clone size: NA
CDR3 DNA: TGCGCCAGCAGCCCTGGAAGGGCTCCTGTGAACACTGAAGCTTTCTTT
CDR3 protein: CASSPGRAPVNTEAFF

V gene: TRBV28
D gene: TRBD1
J gene: TRBJ1-2
clone size: NA
CDR3 DNA: TGTGCCAGCAGTTCCCGGGACAGACCCTATGGCTACACCTTC
CDR3 protein: CASSSRDRPYGYTF

V gene: TRBV4-1
D gene: NA
J gene: TRBJ1-1
clone size: NA
CDR3 DNA: TGCGCCAGCAGCCAAGACTGGGGGGCTGAAGCTTTCTTT
CDR3 protein: CASSQDWGAEAFF

V gene: TRBV28
D gene: NA
J gene: TRBJ2-2
clone size: NA
CDR3 DNA: TGTGCCAGCAGTTCCCAGGGGGGTCCGGGGGAGCTGTTTTTT
CDR3 protein: CASSSQGGPGELFF